The clone carrying this T cell receptor (beta chain) occurred once. As yet, its antigen is unknown. This entry comes from a study of cytomegalovirus exposure and HLA in healthy donors. V shed 7 bases and J shed 0 bases, with 9 bases lying between them. The CDR3 runs to 13 residues. CDR1 and CDR2 from the germline V gene are LNHDA and SQIVND (reference sequence). Researchers ran the PCR with 60 Vbeta and 13 Jbeta primers. Generated by immunoSEQ multiplex PCR, the TCRdb table keeps only in-frame clones and is missing some. The data show some 130,000 clones, roughly four fifths seen once. General observations from the study: The sole available immune exposure information was CMV serostatus. Most TCR sequences were rare, but some public TCRs occurred in many donors. Through in vitro validation, three CMV-associated chains were shown to be specific for CMV antigens. TCR beta V- and J-gene trimming was later associated with a missense DCLRE1C variant.

This TCR derives from a woman aged 40 to 49 in good health and CMV-seropositive. The sequenced sample consisted of PBMCs. The J gene is TRBJ1-1, the V gene TRBV19, with D tentatively TRBD1 (5 bases). CDR3 amino acids: CASTGGMNTEAFF. As DNA, the CDR3 is TGTGCCAGTACCGGGGGGATGAACACTGAAGCTTTCTTT.